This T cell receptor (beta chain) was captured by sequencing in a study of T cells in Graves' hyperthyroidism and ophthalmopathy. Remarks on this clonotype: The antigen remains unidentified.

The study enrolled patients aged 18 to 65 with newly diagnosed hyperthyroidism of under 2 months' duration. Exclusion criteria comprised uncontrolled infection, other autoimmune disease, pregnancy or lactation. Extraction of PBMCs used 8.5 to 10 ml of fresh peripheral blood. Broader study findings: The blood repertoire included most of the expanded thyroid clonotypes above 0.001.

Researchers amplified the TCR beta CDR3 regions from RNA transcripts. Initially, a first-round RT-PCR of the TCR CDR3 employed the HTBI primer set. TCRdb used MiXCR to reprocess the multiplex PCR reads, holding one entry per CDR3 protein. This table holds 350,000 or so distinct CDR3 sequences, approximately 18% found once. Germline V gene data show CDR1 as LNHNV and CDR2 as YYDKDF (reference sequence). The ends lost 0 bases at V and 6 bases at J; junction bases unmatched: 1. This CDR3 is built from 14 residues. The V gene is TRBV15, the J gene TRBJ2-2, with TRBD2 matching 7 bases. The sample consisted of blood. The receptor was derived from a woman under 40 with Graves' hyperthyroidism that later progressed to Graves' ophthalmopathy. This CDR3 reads CATSREREPGELFF. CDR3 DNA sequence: TGTGCCACCAGCAGAGAGCGGGAGCCCGGGGAGCTGTTTTTT.